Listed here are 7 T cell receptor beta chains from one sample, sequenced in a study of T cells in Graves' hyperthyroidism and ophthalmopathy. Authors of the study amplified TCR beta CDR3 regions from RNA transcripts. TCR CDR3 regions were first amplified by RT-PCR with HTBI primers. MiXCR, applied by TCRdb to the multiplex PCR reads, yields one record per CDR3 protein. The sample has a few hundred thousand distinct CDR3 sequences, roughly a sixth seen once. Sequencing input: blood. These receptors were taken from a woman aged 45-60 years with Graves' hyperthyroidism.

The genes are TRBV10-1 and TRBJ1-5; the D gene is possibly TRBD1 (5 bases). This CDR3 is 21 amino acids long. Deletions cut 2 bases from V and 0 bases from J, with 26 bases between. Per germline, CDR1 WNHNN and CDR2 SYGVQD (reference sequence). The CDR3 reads CASSEREAAAPDKYSNQPQHF. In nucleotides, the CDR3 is TGCGCCAGCAGTGAGAGAGAGGCGGCTGCCCCGGACAAATATAGCAATCAGCCCCAGCATTTT.

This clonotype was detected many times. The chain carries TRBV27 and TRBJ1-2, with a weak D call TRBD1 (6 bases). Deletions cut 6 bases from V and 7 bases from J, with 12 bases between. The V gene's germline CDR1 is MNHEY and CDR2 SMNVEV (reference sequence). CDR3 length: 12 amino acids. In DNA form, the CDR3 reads TGTGCCAGCAGCCGTACAGGGAGTGGCTACACCTTC. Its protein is CASSRTGSGYTF.

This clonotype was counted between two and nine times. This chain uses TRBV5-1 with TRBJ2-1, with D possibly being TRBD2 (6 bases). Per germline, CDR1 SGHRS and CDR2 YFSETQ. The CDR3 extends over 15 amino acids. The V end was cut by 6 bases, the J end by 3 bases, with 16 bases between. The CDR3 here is CASNPTGTGYNEQFF. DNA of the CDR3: TGCGCCAGCAATCCCACCGGGACTGGCTACAATGAGCAGTTCTTC.

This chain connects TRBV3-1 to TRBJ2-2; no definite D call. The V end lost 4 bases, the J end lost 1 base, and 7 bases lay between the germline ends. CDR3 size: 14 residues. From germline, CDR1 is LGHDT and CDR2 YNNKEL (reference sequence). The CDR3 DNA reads TGTGCCAGCAGCCCCGACTTGAACACCGGGGAGCTGTTTTTT. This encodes CASSPDLNTGELFF.

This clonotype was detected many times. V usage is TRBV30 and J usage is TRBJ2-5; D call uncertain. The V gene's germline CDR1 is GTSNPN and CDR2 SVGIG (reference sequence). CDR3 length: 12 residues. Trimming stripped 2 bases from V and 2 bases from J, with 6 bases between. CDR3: CAWSPSQETQYF. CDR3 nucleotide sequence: TGTGCCTGGAGTCCCTCACAAGAGACCCAGTACTTC. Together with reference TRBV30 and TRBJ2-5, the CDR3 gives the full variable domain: SQTIHQWPATLVQPVGSPLSLECTVEGTSNPNLYWYRQAAGRGLQLLFYSVGIGQISSEVPQNLSASRPQDRQFILSSKKLLLSDSGFYLCAWSPSQETQYFGPGTRLLVL.

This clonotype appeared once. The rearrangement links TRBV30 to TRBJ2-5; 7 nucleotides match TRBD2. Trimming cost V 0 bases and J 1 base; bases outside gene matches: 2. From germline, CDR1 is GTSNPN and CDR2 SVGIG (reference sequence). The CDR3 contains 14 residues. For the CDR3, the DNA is TGTGCCTGGAGTGTAAGCGGGACCCAAGAGACCCAGTACTTC. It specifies CAWSVSGTQETQYF.

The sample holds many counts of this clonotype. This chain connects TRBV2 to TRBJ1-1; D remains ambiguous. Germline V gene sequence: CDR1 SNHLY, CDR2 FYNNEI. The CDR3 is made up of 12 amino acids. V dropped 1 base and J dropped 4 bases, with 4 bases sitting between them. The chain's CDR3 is CASSEGTTEAFF. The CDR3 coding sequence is TGTGCCAGCAGTGAAGGAACCACTGAAGCTTTCTTT.